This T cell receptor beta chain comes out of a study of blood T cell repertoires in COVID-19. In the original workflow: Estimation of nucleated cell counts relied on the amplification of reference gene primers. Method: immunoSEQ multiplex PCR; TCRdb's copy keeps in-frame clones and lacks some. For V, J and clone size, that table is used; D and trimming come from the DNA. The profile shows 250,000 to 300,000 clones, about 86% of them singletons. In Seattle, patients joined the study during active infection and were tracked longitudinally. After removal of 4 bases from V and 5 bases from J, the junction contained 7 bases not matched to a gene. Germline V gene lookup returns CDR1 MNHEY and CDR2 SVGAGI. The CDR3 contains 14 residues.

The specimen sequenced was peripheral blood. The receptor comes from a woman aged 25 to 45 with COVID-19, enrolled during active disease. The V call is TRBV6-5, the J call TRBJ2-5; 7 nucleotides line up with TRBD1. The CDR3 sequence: CASSFLGGWETQYF. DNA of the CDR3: TGTGCCAGCAGTTTTTTAGGGGGCTGGGAGACCCAGTACTTC.